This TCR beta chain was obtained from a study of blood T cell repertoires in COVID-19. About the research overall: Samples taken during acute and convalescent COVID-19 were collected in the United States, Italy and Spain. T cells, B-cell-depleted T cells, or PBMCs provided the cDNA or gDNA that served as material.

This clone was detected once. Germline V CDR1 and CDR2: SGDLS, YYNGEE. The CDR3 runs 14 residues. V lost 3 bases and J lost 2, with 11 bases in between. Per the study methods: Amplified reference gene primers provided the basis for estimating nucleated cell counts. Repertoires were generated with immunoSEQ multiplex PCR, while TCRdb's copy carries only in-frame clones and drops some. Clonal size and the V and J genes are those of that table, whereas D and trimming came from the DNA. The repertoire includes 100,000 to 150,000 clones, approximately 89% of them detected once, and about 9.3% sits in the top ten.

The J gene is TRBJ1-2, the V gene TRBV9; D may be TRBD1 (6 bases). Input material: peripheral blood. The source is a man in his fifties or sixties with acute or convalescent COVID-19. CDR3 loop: CASSAVGQNYGYTF. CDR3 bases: TGTGCCAGCAGCGCCGTAGGACAGAACTATGGCTACACCTTC.